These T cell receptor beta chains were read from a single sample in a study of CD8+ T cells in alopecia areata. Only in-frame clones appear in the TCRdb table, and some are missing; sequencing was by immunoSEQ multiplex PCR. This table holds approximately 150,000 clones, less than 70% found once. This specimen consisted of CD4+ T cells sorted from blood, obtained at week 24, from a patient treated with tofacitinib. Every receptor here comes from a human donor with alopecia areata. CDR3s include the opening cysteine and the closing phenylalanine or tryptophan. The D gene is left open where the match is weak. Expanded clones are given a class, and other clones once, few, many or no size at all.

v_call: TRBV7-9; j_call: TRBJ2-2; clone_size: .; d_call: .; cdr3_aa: CASSSNTGELFF; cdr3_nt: TGTGCCAGCAGCTCAAACACCGGGGAGCTGTTTTTT
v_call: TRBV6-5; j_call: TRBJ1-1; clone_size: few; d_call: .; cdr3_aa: CASAPRGGEAFF; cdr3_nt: TGTGCCAGCGCCCCGAGGGGGGGCGAAGCTTTCTTT
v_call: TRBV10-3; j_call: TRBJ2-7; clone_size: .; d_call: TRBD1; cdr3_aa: CATEGQGSYEQYF; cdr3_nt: TGTGCCACAGAGGGACAGGGGTCGTACGAGCAGTACTTC
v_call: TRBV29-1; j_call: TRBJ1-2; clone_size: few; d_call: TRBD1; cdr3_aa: CSVPTRGQGAGGYTF; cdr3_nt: TGCAGCGTCCCCACTCGGGGACAGGGGGCAGGAGGCTACACCTTC
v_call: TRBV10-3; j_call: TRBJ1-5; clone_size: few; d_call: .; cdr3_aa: CAISDVTDQPQHF; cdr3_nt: TGTGCCATCAGTGATGTCACAGATCAGCCCCAGCATTTT
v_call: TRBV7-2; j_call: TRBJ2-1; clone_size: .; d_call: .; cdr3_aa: CASRTDSGSYNEQFF; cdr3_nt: TGTGCCAGCAGAACGGACTCCGGCTCCTACAATGAGCAGTTCTTC
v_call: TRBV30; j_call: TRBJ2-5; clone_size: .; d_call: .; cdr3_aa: CAWGAEETQYF; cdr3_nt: TGTGCCTGGGGAGCTGAAGAGACCCAGTACTTC
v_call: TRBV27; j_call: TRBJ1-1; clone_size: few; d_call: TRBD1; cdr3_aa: CASRDRGPTEAFF; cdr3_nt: TGTGCCAGCAGGGACAGGGGGCCCACTGAAGCTTTCTTT
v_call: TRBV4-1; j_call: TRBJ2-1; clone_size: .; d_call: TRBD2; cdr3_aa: CASSQQRGDNEQFF; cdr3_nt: TGCGCCAGCAGCCAACAGCGGGGGGACAATGAGCAGTTCTTC
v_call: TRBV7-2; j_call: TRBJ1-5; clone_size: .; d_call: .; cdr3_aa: CASSLGVNQPQHF; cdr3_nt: TGTGCCAGCAGCTTAGGCGTCAATCAGCCCCAGCATTTT
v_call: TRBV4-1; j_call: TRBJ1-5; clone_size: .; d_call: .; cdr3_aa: CASSLQVGRYSNQPQHF; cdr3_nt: TGCGCCAGCAGCCTACAGGTGGGCCGTTATAGCAATCAGCCCCAGCATTTT
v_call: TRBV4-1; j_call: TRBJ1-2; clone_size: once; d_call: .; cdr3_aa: CASSHSAHYGYTF; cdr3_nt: TGCGCCAGCAGCCACAGTGCCCACTATGGCTACACCTTC
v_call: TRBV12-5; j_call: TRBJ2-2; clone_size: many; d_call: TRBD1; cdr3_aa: CASGFRQGQFGELFF; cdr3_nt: TGTGCTAGTGGTTTTCGACAGGGGCAGTTCGGGGAGCTGTTTTTT
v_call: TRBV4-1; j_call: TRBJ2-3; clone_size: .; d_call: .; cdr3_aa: CASSQIARAGTDTQYF; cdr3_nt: TGCGCCAGCAGCCAGATAGCCAGGGCTGGCACAGATACGCAGTATTTT
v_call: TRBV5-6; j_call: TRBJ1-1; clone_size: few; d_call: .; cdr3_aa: CASSLGLLGAFF; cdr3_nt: TGTGCCAGCAGCTTGGGTCTGCTGGGCGCTTTCTTT
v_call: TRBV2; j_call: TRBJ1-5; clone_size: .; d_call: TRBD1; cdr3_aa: CASSFMGTGLSNQPQHF; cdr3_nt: TGTGCCAGCAGTTTTATGGGGACAGGCCTCAGCAATCAGCCCCAGCATTTT
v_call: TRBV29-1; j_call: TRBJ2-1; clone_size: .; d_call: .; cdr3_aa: CSVEGGPGDEQFF; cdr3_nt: TGCAGCGTTGAAGGGGGGCCTGGGGATGAGCAGTTCTTC
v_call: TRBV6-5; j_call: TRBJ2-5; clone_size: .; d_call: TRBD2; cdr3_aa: CASRPLAGAPETQYF; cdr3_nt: TGTGCCAGCAGACCGCTAGCGGGGGCTCCAGAGACCCAGTACTTC
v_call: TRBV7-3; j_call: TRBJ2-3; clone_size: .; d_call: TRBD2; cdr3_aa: CASSRSGGPTDTQYF; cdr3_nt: TGTGCCAGCAGCCGTAGCGGGGGACCCACAGATACGCAGTATTTT
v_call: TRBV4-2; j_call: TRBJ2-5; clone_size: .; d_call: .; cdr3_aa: CASSPPPGTSDGAQYF; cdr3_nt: TGTGCCAGCAGCCCACCACCCGGGACTTCCGATGGGGCCCAGTACTTC
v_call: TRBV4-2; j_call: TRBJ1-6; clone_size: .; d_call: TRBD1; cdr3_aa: CASSQDIRGTLSPLHF; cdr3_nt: TGTGCCAGCAGCCAAGACATCAGGGGGACCCTTTCACCCCTCCACTTT
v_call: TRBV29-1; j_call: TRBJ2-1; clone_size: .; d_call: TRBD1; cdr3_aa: CSVGDRSYEQFF; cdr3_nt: TGCAGCGTTGGGGACAGGAGCTATGAGCAGTTCTTC
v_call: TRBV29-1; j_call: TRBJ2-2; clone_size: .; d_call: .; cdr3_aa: CSVGKRNTGELFF; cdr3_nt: TGCAGCGTTGGAAAACGGAACACCGGGGAGCTGTTTTTT
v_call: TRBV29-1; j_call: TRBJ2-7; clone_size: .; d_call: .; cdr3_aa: CSVMSNYGQYF; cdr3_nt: TGCAGCGTTATGTCTAACTACGGGCAGTACTTC
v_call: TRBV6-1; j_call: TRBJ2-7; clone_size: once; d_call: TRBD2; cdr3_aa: CASTTSGGRNEQYF; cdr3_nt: TGTGCCAGTACGACTAGCGGGGGTAGGAACGAGCAGTACTTC
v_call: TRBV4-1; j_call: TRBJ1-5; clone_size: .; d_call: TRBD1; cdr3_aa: CASSQTGGANQPQHF; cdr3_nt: TGCGCCAGCAGCCAAACAGGGGGTGCCAATCAGCCCCAGCATTTT
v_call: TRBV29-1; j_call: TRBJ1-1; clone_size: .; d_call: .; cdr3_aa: CSVVLLANTEAFF; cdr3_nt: TGCAGCGTAGTTCTGTTGGCGAACACTGAAGCTTTCTTT
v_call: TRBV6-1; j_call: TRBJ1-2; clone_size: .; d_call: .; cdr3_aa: CASSQDSNYGYTF; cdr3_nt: TGTGCCAGCAGCCAAGACAGTAACTATGGCTACACCTTC
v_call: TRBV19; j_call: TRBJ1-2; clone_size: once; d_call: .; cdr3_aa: CASSIEGRTYGYTF; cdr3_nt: TGTGCCAGTAGTATAGAAGGGCGGACCTATGGCTACACCTTC